This T cell receptor beta chain is drawn from a study of brain T cells in children with intractable seizures. Study conclusions and caveats: Absence of clones before surgery may stem from lower sequencing depth.

A note on this clone: Its target is not known.

From germline, CDR1 is MNHEY and CDR2 SVGAGI. V was clipped by 6 bases and J by 4 bases; unmatched bases: 10. There are 15 residues in the CDR3. The repertoire was sequenced with immunoSEQ multiplex PCR; TCRdb's copy has only in-frame clones and lacks some. The sample records hundreds of thousands of clones, more than 85% being singletons. Described time point: blood from clinic visit 5 months post-surgery; TSC patient then seizure free. This receptor was identified in a boy under three years old with tuberous sclerosis and intractable seizures. The sequenced sample was peripheral blood, obtained roughly 5 months after surgery. The V and J genes are TRBV6-5 and TRBJ2-5; TRBD1 matches 8 bases. The CDR3 here is CASSLDRTGRETQYF. In nucleotides, the CDR3 is TGTGCCAGCAGCCTAGATAGGACAGGGAGAGAGACCCAGTACTTC.